These 12 T cell receptor beta chains share one sample of origin, sequenced in a study of cytomegalovirus exposure and HLA in healthy donors. It was with 60 Vbeta and 13 Jbeta primers that the PCR ran. Sequencing was performed with immunoSEQ multiplex PCR; in TCRdb, only in-frame clones are kept and a portion is missing. The sample lists roughly 170,000 clones, about 80% occurring once. The source material was PBMCs. These TCRs come from a boy younger than 18 in good health and CMV-seronegative.

V and J are TRBV6-4 and TRBJ1-5; D may be TRBD1 (6 bases). Trimming cost V 2 bases and J 1 base, with 6 bases left between them. The germline V gene encodes CDR1 MRHNA and CDR2 SNTAGT. The CDR3 consists of 14 residues. The CDR3 DNA follows: TGTGCCAGCAGTGACACAGGGAGCAATCAGCCCCAGCATTTT. Amino acid sequence: CASSDTGSNQPQHF.

This chain links TRBV2 with TRBJ1-1; maybe TRBD1 (6 bases). This CDR3 comprises 14 residues. The germline gives CDR1 SNHLY, CDR2 FYNNEI. V gave up 7 bases and J gave up 1 base, with 13 bases separating them. The DNA of the CDR3 is TGTGCCAGCAATCGCAGACAGGCGAACACTGAAGCTTTCTTT. Amino acid sequence: CASNRRQANTEAFF.

The chain employs TRBV11-1 and TRBJ2-1, with D uncertain. Per germline, CDR1 SGHAT and CDR2 FQDESV (reference sequence). V lost 1 base and J lost 3, with 10 bases in between. This CDR3 contains 15 residues. The DNA for the CDR3 is TGTGCCAGCAGCTTAGTCGAGATGAGCTACAATGAGCAGTTCTTC. It codes for CASSLVEMSYNEQFF.

This chain joins TRBV5-6 and TRBJ2-7; D perhaps matches TRBD2 (6 bases). CDR3 size: 16 residues. With 0 bases removed from V and 5 bases from J, the gap between germline ends came to 18 bases. Germline loops: CDR1 SGHDT, CDR2 YYEEEE. DNA for the CDR3: TGTGCCAGCAGCTTGGCCTGGGGGGTTCAGTGGAACGAGCAGTACTTC. Protein sequence: CASSLAWGVQWNEQYF.

The chain links TRBV30 to TRBJ1-2, with 9 bases that match TRBD1. The CDR3 has 14 amino acids. The trim removed 5 bases at V and 9 bases at J, leaving 13 bases unmatched. CDR1 is GTSNPN, CDR2 SVGIG, per germline (reference sequence). The CDR3 loop reads CAWAHGQGPRRYTF. Here the CDR3 DNA reads TGTGCCTGGGCGCATGGACAGGGGCCTCGGCGCTACACCTTC.

This clone showed up just a few times. J is TRBJ2-7 and V is TRBV7-8, with TRBD2 matching over 7 bases. J gave up 1 base and V 3 bases, and 3 bases lay outside the gene matches. The CDR3 runs 14 residues. Germline values: CDR1 SGHVS, CDR2 FQNEAQ. CDR3 coding DNA: TGTGCCAGCAGCTTGGCTAGCGGATCCTACGAGCAGTACTTC. Its translation: CASSLASGSYEQYF.

The chain has TRBV10-2 and TRBJ2-5; 10 bases fit TRBD2. V trimming: 5 bases; J trimming: 4 bases; junction bases outside the gene matches: 16. Germline CDR1 and CDR2: WSHSY and SAAADI. The CDR3 loop spans 18 amino acids. For the CDR3, the DNA is TGCGCCAGCAGTACACGGCGGGTAGCGGGGGGCGGGGTAGAGACCCAGTACTTC. This codes for CASSTRRVAGGGVETQYF.

The rearrangement uses TRBV14 and TRBJ2-3, with 8 bases lining up with TRBD2. CDR1 SGHDN and CDR2 FVKESK come from the germline V gene. The J segment lost 1 base and the V segment lost 1 base, leaving 7 bases of the junction unmatched. This CDR3 has 17 amino acids. The CDR3 spells CASSQGGRTQRTDTQYF. The CDR3 nucleotides read TGTGCCAGCAGCCAAGGCGGGAGGACCCAACGCACAGATACGCAGTATTTT.

Concerning this clone: The junction does not match germline at one end; this may be a read error. The chain combines TRBV30 with TRBJ1-2, with a weak D call TRBD1 (6 bases). The CDR3 contains 11 residues. CDR1 GTSNPN and CDR2 SVGIG come from the germline V gene (reference sequence). The CDR3 sequence: CAWSRGARCLF. The CDR3 DNA is TGTGCCTGGAGTCGGGGGGCTCGGTGCCTTTTC. Complete variable domain (other parts from reference TRBV30 and TRBJ1-2): SQTIHQWPATLVQPVGSPLSLECTVEGTSNPNLYWYRQAAGRGLQLLFYSVGIGQISSEVPQNLSASRPQDRQFILSSKKLLLSDSGFYLCAWSRGARCLFGSGTRLTVV.

The chain uses TRBV6-5 and TRBJ2-7; possibly TRBD2 for D (6 bases). The CDR3 has 14 amino acids. Germline CDR1 and CDR2: MNHEY and SVGAGI. Between the trimmed V and J ends, which lost 0 bases and 5 bases, there was a span of 11 bases. CDR3 amino acids: CASSYSTGGHEQYF. The CDR3 DNA reads as TGTGCCAGCAGTTACTCCACCGGGGGTCACGAGCAGTACTTC.

This chain links TRBV11-3 with TRBJ2-2, with 9 bases aligning to TRBD1. CDR3 length: 15 amino acids. Unmatched junction bases numbered 2, after V lost 5 bases and J lost 1 base. From germline, CDR1 is SGHNT and CDR2 YENEEA. The CDR3 nucleotides are TGTGCCAGCAGCGAGGGACAGGGGAACACCGGGGAGCTGTTTTTT. Amino acids: CASSEGQGNTGELFF.

This chain links TRBV11-3 with TRBJ2-4; 13 positions match TRBD2. The germline V gene has CDR1 SGHNT and CDR2 YENEEA. This CDR3 is 12 amino acids long. V lost 8 bases and J lost 8; bases outside the gene matches: 0. The CDR3 bases are TGTGCCAGCGGACTAGCGGGGGACATTCAGTACTTC. Its protein product is CASGLAGDIQYF.